This is a list of T cell receptor beta chains from one sample in a study of cytomegalovirus exposure and HLA in healthy donors. Using immunoSEQ multiplex PCR, the repertoire was profiled, and TCRdb retains in-frame clones only, with some absent. Among 120,000 to 150,000 clones, almost 80% were seen once, and the ten largest hold roughly 6.7%. Sequenced: PBMCs. Receptor source: a woman aged 40 to 50 in good health and CMV-seropositive. CDR3s include the opening cysteine and the closing phenylalanine or tryptophan. A D gene is named only where the DNA matches it firmly. Size tells how often a clone was seen (once, few, many) or the class of an expanded clone, and some rows leave it out.

v_gene,j_gene,d_gene,abundance,CDR3nt,CDR3aa
TRBV7-9,TRBJ2-7,TRBD1,.,TGTGCCAGCAGCCGTGGGACAGGGTTCTACGAGCAGTACTTC,CASSRGTGFYEQYF
TRBV9,TRBJ1-1,TRBD1,.,TGTGCCAGCAGCGCCCGAGCCGGGACAGTCGACACTGAAGCTTTCTTT,CASSARAGTVDTEAFF
TRBV4-1,TRBJ2-1,TRBD2,few,TGCGCCAGCAGCTTACGGACTAGCGGGGGGAACAATGAGCAGTTCTTC,CASSLRTSGGNNEQFF
TRBV27,TRBJ1-6,.,.,TGTGCCAGCAGCCGAGGGTTGGGCTTCTCCTATAATTCACCCCTCCACTTT,CASSRGLGFSYNSPLHF
TRBV11-3,TRBJ2-2,TRBD1,.,TGTGCCAGCAGCTTATTCCCAGGGGGCGCGGGCACCGGGGAGCTGTTTTTT,CASSLFPGGAGTGELFF
TRBV11-2,TRBJ1-1,TRBD1,few,TGTGCCAGCAGCTCCCTGCAGACAGGGGGTTCCACTGAAGCTTTCTTT,CASSSLQTGGSTEAFF
TRBV5-1,TRBJ1-4,TRBD1,once,TGCGCCAGCAGCTTGGCCGGGACAGGGGGTGAAAAACTGTTTTTT,CASSLAGTGGEKLFF
TRBV5-4,TRBJ2-2,TRBD1,.,TGTGCCAGCAGGCTACAGGGGGACACCGGGGAGCTGTTTTTT,CASRLQGDTGELFF
TRBV5-4,TRBJ2-2,TRBD2,once,TGTGCCAGCAGCCAAGGACTAGCGGGGGGGCGCACCGGGGAGCTGTTTTTT,CASSQGLAGGRTGELFF
TRBV14,TRBJ2-5,TRBD1,.,TGTGCCAGCAGTCCGGGGACAGGCCCGAAGACCCAGTACTTC,CASSPGTGPKTQYF
TRBV18,TRBJ2-7,.,once,TGTGCCAGCTCACCTGAGGGACTTTTAAACGAGCAGTACTTC,CASSPEGLLNEQYF
TRBV5-1,TRBJ2-7,.,.,TGCGCCAGCAGCTCCTGGACAGAGAGGAACGAGCAGTACTTC,CASSSWTERNEQYF
TRBV6-6,TRBJ1-4,TRBD1,.,TGTGCCAGCAGCGACGTGACAGGGTCGGGCGAAAAACTGTTTTTT,CASSDVTGSGEKLFF
TRBV12-5,TRBJ2-6,.,.,TGTGCTAGTGGTTTGGTAAAGAGCTCTGGGGCCAACGTCCTGACTTTC,CASGLVKSSGANVLTF
TRBV18,TRBJ2-1,TRBD2,.,TGTGCCAGCTCACCGGTTAGCGGGGATTACAATGAGCAGTTCTTC,CASSPVSGDYNEQFF
TRBV28,TRBJ1-2,.,.,TGTGCCAGCGGAGCTTTGGCGGAGAACTATGGCTACACCTTC,CASGALAENYGYTF
TRBV7-9,TRBJ2-3,.,few,TGTGCCAGCAGACAGGCCGAAAGTACGCAGTATTTT,CASRQAESTQYF
TRBV6-5,TRBJ1-1,TRBD1,few,TGTGCCAGCAGGCGACAGGGGGAAGCTTTCTTT,CASRRQGEAFF
TRBV5-6,TRBJ2-2,TRBD1,few,TGTGCCAGCAGCACATTCGACAGGGCCACCGGGGAGCTGTTTTTT,CASSTFDRATGELFF
TRBV5-1,TRBJ2-5,.,.,TGCGCCAGCAGCTTAGGTCGGGGGAAGCAAGAGACCCAGTACTTC,CASSLGRGKQETQYF
TRBV7-9,TRBJ1-2,.,.,TGTGCCAGCAGGCAGGGCAACTATGGCTACACCTTC,CASRQGNYGYTF
TRBV6-5,TRBJ2-5,TRBD1,once,TGTGCCAGCAGTTACCGCGGGACAGGACAAGAGACCCAGTACTTC,CASSYRGTGQETQYF
TRBV6-1,TRBJ1-2,.,.,TGTGCCAGCAGTGAACGACAGTTCTATGGCTACACCTTC,CASSERQFYGYTF
TRBV5-6,TRBJ1-3,TRBD1,.,TGTGCCAGCAGCTCTATAAAGACAGGGTGGGGAAACACCATATATTTT,CASSSIKTGWGNTIYF
TRBV19,TRBJ1-1,.,.,TGTGCCAGTAGTATTGGAGCCCACACTGAAGCTTTCTTT,CASSIGAHTEAFF
TRBV6-5,TRBJ1-6,.,.,TGTGCCAGCAGTTACGGGGACGGGAGTTCACCCCTCCACTTT,CASSYGDGSSPLHF
TRBV27,TRBJ1-2,.,few,TGTGCCAGCAGCCTCGTTCGGCCCGGAGGAGGAAATGGCTACACCTTC,CASSLVRPGGGNGYTF
TRBV6-5,TRBJ1-2,.,.,TGTGCCAGCAGTTCGCAGGGAAAAATCTATGGCTACACCTTC,CASSSQGKIYGYTF
TRBV10-2,TRBJ1-6,.,.,TGCGCCAGCAGTGAGTCGTCTCCCCGGAATTCACCCCTCCACTTT,CASSESSPRNSPLHF
TRBV6-1,TRBJ2-1,TRBD2,.,TGTGCCAGCAGTGTATCTAGCGGGGGTCTCTCCTACAATGAGCAGTTCTTC,CASSVSSGGLSYNEQFF
TRBV6-5,TRBJ2-4,.,.,TGTGCCAGCAGTCAACTTACAAACATTCAGTACTTC,CASSQLTNIQYF
TRBV9,TRBJ2-5,TRBD2,.,TGTGCCAGCAGCGTAGAGCGGGGGCAATTAGAGACCCAGTACTTC,CASSVERGQLETQYF
TRBV7-7,TRBJ2-3,TRBD2,few,TGTGCCAGCAGCATCGGGGGGAAGAGCACAGATACGCAGTATTTT,CASSIGGKSTDTQYF
TRBV6-5,TRBJ2-1,TRBD2,once,TGTGCCAGCAGCCCTGGACTAGCGGGGTACAATGAGCAGTTCTTC,CASSPGLAGYNEQFF
TRBV7-9,TRBJ1-5,.,.,TGTGCCAGCAGTACAGGGATTTTGGGTCAGCCCCAGCATTTT,CASSTGILGQPQHF
TRBV10-3,TRBJ2-3,TRBD2,.,TGTGCCATCAGCGAAACTAGCGGGGACACAGATACGCAGTATTTT,CAISETSGDTDTQYF
TRBV27,TRBJ1-1,.,.,TGTGCCAGGTCGAGCCCCATGAACACTGAAGCTTTCTTT,CARSSPMNTEAFF
TRBV9,TRBJ2-1,.,.,TGTGCCAGCAGCTCATGGGGGGACCGAGGCTCCTACAATGAGCAGTTCTTC,CASSSWGDRGSYNEQFF
TRBV6-5,TRBJ2-5,.,.,TGTGCCAGCACTAGGATAGGGGGTAAAGAGACCCAGTACTTC,CASTRIGGKETQYF
TRBV5-1,TRBJ2-7,TRBD1,.,TGCGCCAGCAGCTTGAGACAGGGGGCTTACTACGAGCAGTACTTC,CASSLRQGAYYEQYF
TRBV25-1,TRBJ1-1,.,.,TGTGCCAGTAGTCGGGAGAGGGCTTTCTTT,CASSRERAFF
TRBV19,TRBJ1-5,TRBD1,.,TGTGCCAGTAGTATACTACAGGGGATAAATCAGCCCCAGCATTTT,CASSILQGINQPQHF
TRBV21-1,TRBJ1-4,.,few,TGTGCCAGCAACAGAGGACAGCCGCAAGCTAATGAAAAACTGTTTTTT,CASNRGQPQANEKLFF